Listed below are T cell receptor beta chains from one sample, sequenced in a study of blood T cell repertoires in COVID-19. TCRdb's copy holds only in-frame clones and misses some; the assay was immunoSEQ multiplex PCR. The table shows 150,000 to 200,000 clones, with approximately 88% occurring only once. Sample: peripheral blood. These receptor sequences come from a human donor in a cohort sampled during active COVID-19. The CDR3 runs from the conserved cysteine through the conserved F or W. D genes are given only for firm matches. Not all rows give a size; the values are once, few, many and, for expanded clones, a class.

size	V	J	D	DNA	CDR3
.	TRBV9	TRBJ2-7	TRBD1	TGTGCCAGCAGCGTAGCCTTGGACAGGGACGAGCAGTACTTC	CASSVALDRDEQYF
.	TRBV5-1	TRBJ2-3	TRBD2	TGCGCCAGCAGCTTGGACGGGGGGAGGACAGATACGCAGTATTTT	CASSLDGGRTDTQYF
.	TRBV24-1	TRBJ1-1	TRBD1	TGTGCCACCAGTGATCCGGGACAGGGTGGGTCGAAGACTGAAGCTTTCTTT	CATSDPGQGGSKTEAFF
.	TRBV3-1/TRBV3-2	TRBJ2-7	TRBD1	TGTGCCAGCAGCCCTTGGACAGGGAGACTCGAGCAGTACTTC	CASSPWTGRLEQYF
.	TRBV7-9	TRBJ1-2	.	TGTGCCAGCAGCCCAGGGGCGGCAGCGGTACATGGCTACACCTTC	CASSPGAAAVHGYTF
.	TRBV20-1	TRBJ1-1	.	TGCAGTGCACCGCGGGACTCATCAGCTTTCTTT	CSAPRDSSAFF
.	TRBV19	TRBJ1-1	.	TGTGCCAGTAGTATACGGGGTACGGCCACTGAAGCTTTCTTT	CASSIRGTATEAFF
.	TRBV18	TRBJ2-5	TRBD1	TGTGCCAGCTCACCAGAGACAGGGTACCAAGAGACCCAGTACTTC	CASSPETGYQETQYF
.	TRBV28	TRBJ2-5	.	TGTGCCAGCAGTACTCCGGAGATAGAGACCCAGTACTTC	CASSTPEIETQYF
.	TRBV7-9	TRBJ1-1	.	TGTGCCAGCAGAGCCGGTGAAAACACTGAAGCTTTCTTT	CASRAGENTEAFF
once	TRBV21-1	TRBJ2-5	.	TGTGCCAGCAGCAAGGACGCCCAGATCGGGAGTTTCGAGACCCAGTACTTC	CASSKDAQIGSFETQYF
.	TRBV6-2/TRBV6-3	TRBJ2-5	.	TGTGCCAGCAGCCTTACAGCCGAGGGGACCCAGTACTTC	CASSLTAEGTQYF
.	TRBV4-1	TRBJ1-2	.	TGCGCCAGCAGCCCGGCAGGGGCCCTCTATGGCTACACCTTC	CASSPAGALYGYTF